Shown below are 26 T cell receptor beta chains from a single sample sequenced in a study of blood T cell repertoires in COVID-19. Some clones are missing from TCRdb's copy, which holds only in-frame ones; the method was immunoSEQ multiplex PCR. The profile shows over 150,000 clones, approximately 87% of them singletons. The specimen was peripheral blood. The source is a woman aged 70 to 79 with COVID-19, enrolled during active disease.

The chain joins TRBV28 to TRBJ1-1, with D uncertain. The germline V gene encodes CDR1 MDHEN and CDR2 SYDVKM. The CDR3 loop spans 17 amino acids. V shed 1 base and J shed 0 bases, with 15 bases lying between them. This CDR3 reads CASSLYVAVHMNTEAFF. The CDR3 DNA is TGTGCCAGCAGTTTATATGTGGCAGTTCACATGAACACTGAAGCTTTCTTT.

The rearrangement links TRBV5-1 to TRBJ1-1, with a weak D call TRBD1 (5 bases). The germline V gene has CDR1 SGHRS and CDR2 YFSETQ. Between the trimmed V and J ends, which lost 8 bases and 3 bases, there was a span of 17 bases. The CDR3 consists of 14 residues. The DNA for the CDR3 is TGCGCCAGTACCGGGACTTCCCAGGACACTGAAGCTTTCTTT. The encoded protein is CASTGTSQDTEAFF.

The chain uses TRBV12-3 or TRBV12-4 and TRBJ1-6; tentative D call: TRBD1 (6 bases). The CDR3 has 13 amino acids. Trimming left V 2 bases short and J 8 bases short, with 7 bases between. Here the CDR3 reads CASSLRTDSPLHF. The CDR3 DNA reads TGTGCCAGCAGTTTAAGGACAGATTCACCCCTCCACTTT.

J is TRBJ1-2 and V is TRBV5-4, with TRBD1 matching over 9 bases. The length of the CDR3 is 15 residues. Germline CDR1 and CDR2: SGHNT and YYREEE (reference sequence). V shed 1 base and J 4 bases; nucleotides not matched to a gene: 5. The CDR3 DNA is TGTGCCAGCAGCTTGCAGGACAGGGGATTCTATGGCTACACCTTC. Translated, it gives CASSLQDRGFYGYTF.

The chain joins TRBV11-2 to TRBJ2-5; 8 nucleotides match TRBD2. From germline, CDR1 is SGHAT and CDR2 FQNNGV. Trimming removed 5 bases from V and 0 bases from J; junction bases left unmatched: 14. CDR3 length equals 18 residues. The CDR3 here is CASSTRGGAGGNQETQYF. Written as DNA, the CDR3 is TGTGCCAGCAGCACCAGAGGTGGGGCGGGGGGTAACCAAGAGACCCAGTACTTC.

The chain has TRBV3-1 (or the pseudogene TRBV3-2) and TRBJ2-7; D is perhaps TRBD1 (6 bases). This CDR3 is built from 13 residues. V lost 0 bases and J 5 bases, leaving 8 bases between the germline ends. CDR1 and CDR2 from the germline V gene are LGHDT and YNNKEL (reference sequence). CDR3 in DNA: TGTGCCAGCAGCCAAGACAGGGGCGACGAGCAGTACTTC. Translated, it gives CASSQDRGDEQYF.

The rearrangement joins TRBV30 to TRBJ1-3, with TRBD1 as a possible D gene (5 bases). V was pared by 3 bases and J by 1 base, with 19 bases between. The V gene's germline CDR1 is GTSNPN and CDR2 SVGIG (reference sequence). The CDR3 length is 17 residues. The CDR3 DNA is TGTGCCTGGAGGACCCATCGGCAGGGCCTTTCTGGAAACACCATATATTTT. It yields the protein CAWRTHRQGLSGNTIYF.

The chain joins TRBV18 to TRBJ2-2, with D maybe TRBD1 (6 bases). This CDR3 comprises 17 residues. V lost 0 bases and J 2 bases, leaving 13 bases between the germline ends. Germline lookup yields CDR1 KGHSH and CDR2 LQKENI. CDR3 nucleotide sequence: TGTGCCAGCTCACCACCACCAGGGGCCGGAAACACCGGGGAGCTGTTTTTT. Amino acid sequence: CASSPPPGAGNTGELFF.

A single count supports this clone. The chain employs TRBV4-1 and TRBJ2-1; the D is unclear. V lost 0 bases and J 6 bases, leaving 21 bases between the germline ends. This CDR3 has 18 residues. CDR1 is MGHRA and CDR2 is YSYEKL in the germline V gene. The CDR3, as DNA: TGCGCCAGCAGCCAAGATCGAGTAGGAAGCTCCCCGGGCAATGAGCAGTTCTTC. Translating gives CASSQDRVGSSPGNEQFF.

The rearrangement links TRBV7-9 to TRBJ2-7, with 10 bases aligning to TRBD1. This CDR3 region has 14 residues. J was trimmed by 1 base and V by 4 bases; bases with no gene match: 1. Germline V gene sequence: CDR1 SEHNR, CDR2 FQNEAQ (reference sequence). CDR3 in amino acids: CASSSDRGSYEQYF. The CDR3 DNA is TGTGCCAGCAGCTCGGACAGGGGGTCCTACGAGCAGTACTTC.

V usage is TRBV20-1 and J usage is TRBJ2-7; 9 bases match TRBD2. Germline CDR1 reads DFQATT; CDR2 reads SNEGSKA (reference sequence). The length of the CDR3 is 17 residues. J gave up 0 bases and V 3 bases, and 12 bases lay outside the gene matches. The CDR3 sequence is CSASGVAGAPISYEQYF. The CDR3 nucleotides read TGCAGTGCTAGTGGAGTAGCGGGGGCCCCTATCTCCTACGAGCAGTACTTC.

The V and J genes are TRBV11-2 and TRBJ2-1; 9 positions agree with TRBD1. V dropped 5 bases and J dropped 9; count of bases not matched to a gene: 11. Germline V lookup: CDR1 SGHAT, CDR2 FQNNGV. There are 15 residues in the CDR3. The CDR3 region has the DNA TGTGCCAGCAGCATTACAGGGGGCCGATCGTCTGAGCAGTTCTTC. Protein product: CASSITGGRSSEQFF.

This chain uses TRBV5-1 with TRBJ2-5, with 7 nucleotides matching TRBD2. V was pared by 2 bases and J by 5 bases, with 15 bases of the junction left unmatched. The CDR3 extends over 17 amino acids. Per germline, CDR1 SGHRS and CDR2 YFSETQ. CDR3 loop: CASSFRAISGVGETQYF. Here the CDR3 DNA reads TGCGCCAGCAGCTTTCGCGCCATCAGCGGGGTTGGCGAGACCCAGTACTTC.

This chain connects TRBV2 to TRBJ2-7; 7 bases are a match to TRBD2. This CDR3 comprises 16 residues. CDR1 and CDR2 (germline): SNHLY, FYNNEI. Trimming cost V 1 base and J 0 bases; bases outside gene matches: 6. In nucleotides, the CDR3 is TGTGCCAGCAGTGAAGTTAGCGGGCGACACTCCTACGAGCAGTACTTC. As protein: CASSEVSGRHSYEQYF.

In DNA form, the CDR3 reads TGTGCCAGCAGCCCAATCTATAATTCACCCCTCCACTTT. Translated: CASSPIYNSPLHF. The chain uses TRBV11-2 and TRBJ1-6; the D is unclear. Trimming pared 5 bases from V and 3 bases from J, leaving 5 bases between. The CDR3 is 13 amino acids. Per the germline V gene, CDR1 is SGHAT and CDR2 is FQNNGV. Supplemented by reference TRBV11-2 and TRBJ1-6, the full variable domain reads EAGVAQSPRYKIIEKRQSVAFWCNPISGHATLYWYQQILGQGPKLLIQFQNNGVVDDSQLPKDRFSAERLKGVDSTLKIQPAKLEDSAVYLCASSPIYNSPLHFGNGTRLTVT.

The gene calls are TRBV2 and TRBJ2-2; the match to TRBD1 covers 7 bases. The length of the CDR3 is 14 residues. V gave up 6 bases and J gave up 7 bases; unmatched junction bases: 8. CDR1 SNHLY and CDR2 FYNNEI come from the germline V gene. The CDR3 coding sequence is TGTGCCAGCAGAGGAAACAGGGGCGGCGGGGAGCTGTTTTTT. Translation gives CASRGNRGGGELFF.

The V gene is TRBV5-1, the J gene TRBJ2-2, with TRBD1 matching 8 bases. The CDR3 extends over 16 amino acids. V gave up 3 bases and J gave up 4 bases; unmatched junction bases: 8. The germline CDR1 and CDR2 sequences are SGHRS and YFSETQ. The CDR3 coding sequence is TGCGCCAGCAGCTCCGGACAGGGTCCTGTCACCGGGGAGCTGTTTTTT. Protein sequence: CASSSGQGPVTGELFF.

The chain carries TRBV6-6 and TRBJ1-2; 11 positions match TRBD1. The CDR3 consists of 14 residues. The V gene end was trimmed by 6 bases and the J gene end by 8 bases; junction bases not matched to a gene: 8. CDR1 and CDR2 (germline): MNHNY, SVGAGI (reference sequence). DNA of the CDR3: TGTGCCAGCAGACCTACAGGGACAGGGGGAGGCTACACCTTC. Its translation is CASRPTGTGGGYTF.

The sample holds one count of this clone. The V and J genes are TRBV5-6 and TRBJ1-2, with TRBD1 matching over 9 bases. The length of the CDR3 is 18 residues. Germline lookup yields CDR1 SGHDT and CDR2 YYEEEE. Trimming cost V 1 base and J 0 bases; bases outside gene matches: 10. CDR3 region: CASSLSRDRARANYGYTF. CDR3 DNA sequence: TGTGCCAGCAGCTTGTCCAGGGACAGGGCCCGAGCTAACTATGGCTACACCTTC.

V is TRBV6-4 and J is TRBJ2-1; TRBD2 matches at 11 bases. CDR3 size: 15 residues. Germline CDR1 MRHNA, CDR2 SNTAGT. Trimming at V came to 3 bases and at J to 8 bases, leaving 6 bases not matched to a gene. The DNA of the CDR3 is TGTGCCAGCAGTGAGGCTAGCGGGGGGTTCGATGAGCAGTTCTTC. This sequence encodes CASSEASGGFDEQFF.

The CDR3 nucleotides read TGTGCCAGCAGTCCCCTCCAGGGGCGCTTGATGAATGAGCAGTTCTTC. Residues: CASSPLQGRLMNEQFF. The genes are TRBV27 and TRBJ2-1; weak D call: TRBD1 (6 bases). This CDR3 has 16 residues. Trimming left V 5 bases short and J 7 bases short, with 21 bases between. The germline CDR1 and CDR2 sequences are MNHEY and SMNVEV (reference sequence).

This clone was detected a few times. This chain uses TRBV19 with TRBJ1-2, with D unclear. V lost 8 bases and J 1 base, leaving 14 bases between the germline ends. Germline V gene sequence: CDR1 LNHDA, CDR2 SQIVND (reference sequence). The CDR3 consists of 14 residues. In DNA, the CDR3 is TGTGCCAGTCACCACAGTGGATATAACTATGGCTACACCTTC. Amino acids: CASHHSGYNYGYTF.

The genes are TRBV5-1 and TRBJ1-4; 12 nucleotides match TRBD1. CDR1 SGHRS and CDR2 YFSETQ come from the germline V gene. V was pared by 0 bases and J by 7 bases, with 7 bases of the junction left unmatched. This CDR3 comprises 17 residues. This CDR3 reads CASSLVGTGGFGEKLFF. In DNA form, the CDR3 reads TGCGCCAGCAGCTTGGTCGGGACAGGGGGCTTCGGTGAAAAACTGTTTTTT. Filled out from reference TRBV5-1 and TRBJ1-4, the complete variable domain reads KAGVTQTPRYLIKTRGQQVTLSCSPISGHRSVSWYQQTPGQGLQFLFEYFSETQRNKGNFPGRFSGRQFSNSRSEMNVSTLELGDSALYLCASSLVGTGGFGEKLFFGSGTQLSVL.

The chain has TRBV5-1 and TRBJ1-2; TRBD1 matches 10 bases. With 4 bases clipped from V and 6 bases from J, the junction kept 12 bases outside the gene matches. CDR1 is SGHRS and CDR2 is YFSETQ in the germline V gene. The CDR3 runs to 16 residues. CDR3 coding DNA: TGCGCCAGCAGCCGCCGATCCGGGACAGGGGATGATGGCTACACCTTC. Translating it yields CASSRRSGTGDDGYTF.

The chain uses TRBV6-5 and TRBJ1-2; perhaps TRBD1 as D (6 bases). Per the germline V gene, CDR1 is MNHEY and CDR2 is SVGAGI. The CDR3 is 14 residues long. V lost 8 bases to trimming and J lost 5 bases, with 18 bases between them. CDR3 sequence (DNA): TGTGCCAGCCGATGGCCGACAGGTCTATATGGCTACACCTTC. Translated: CASRWPTGLYGYTF.

V and J are TRBV5-1 and TRBJ2-1; 8 bases are a match to TRBD1. With V trimmed by 1 base and J by 8 bases, 14 bases remained unmatched. The CDR3 consists of 17 residues. Germline V lookup: CDR1 SGHRS, CDR2 YFSETQ. In DNA form, the CDR3 reads TGCGCCAGCAGCTTGCTCCTAACCCGGGACAGGCAAGATGAGCAGTTCTTC. It translates to CASSLLLTRDRQDEQFF.